This TCR beta chain was observed in a study of blood T cell repertoires in COVID-19. As for the study in general: Samples representing acute and convalescent COVID-19 were sourced from the United States, Italy and Spain.

Trimming left V 0 bases short and J 7 bases short, with 12 bases between. This CDR3 has 15 amino acids. Germline values: CDR1 MNHEY, CDR2 SMNVEV (reference sequence). Authors' processing steps: By means of reference gene primer amplification, nucleated cell counts were estimated. Clones were sequenced by immunoSEQ multiplex PCR, and TCRdb holds only the in-frame ones, with some missing. V and J calls plus clone size are reproduced from that table; the DNA served to infer D and trimming. The profile shows approximately 300,000 clones, around 86% of them singletons. The chain couples TRBV27 to TRBJ2-2; maybe TRBD2 (6 bases). Sequencing was performed on PBMCs or T cells enriched from blood (not recorded which). The sequence derives from a man in his sixties who had recovered from COVID-19. The CDR3 protein is CASSLSSLAGGELFF. The CDR3, as DNA: TGTGCCAGCAGTTTATCGTCACTAGCCGGCGGGGAGCTGTTTTTT.